One sample yielded the 19 T cell receptor beta chains listed below, sequenced in a study of T cell responses to AZD1222 COVID-19 vaccine. Sequencing was performed with immunoSEQ multiplex PCR; in TCRdb, only in-frame clones are kept and a portion is missing. This table holds about 94,000 clones, approximately 90% found once. The sequencing here drew on peripheral blood, taken on day 0 of AZD1222 vaccination. The receptors derive from an adult in good health.

The V gene is TRBV15, the J gene TRBJ1-6, with unresolved D. CDR1 LNHNV and CDR2 YYDKDF come from the germline V gene (reference sequence). The CDR3 covers 19 residues. Trimming cost V 0 bases and J 4 bases, with 19 bases left between them. This chain's CDR3 is CATSRDGNPGKRYNSPLHF. CDR3 coding DNA: TGTGCCACCAGCAGAGACGGAAATCCCGGGAAGCGGTATAATTCACCCCTCCACTTT. Drawing the rest from reference TRBV15 and TRBJ1-6, the complete variable domain is DAMVIQNPRYQVTQFGKPVTLSCSQTLNHNVMYWYQQKSSQAPKLLFHYYDKDFNNEADTPDNFQSRRPNTSFCFLDIRSPGLGDTAMYLCATSRDGNPGKRYNSPLHFGNGTRLTVT.

This chain links TRBV7-9 with TRBJ1-2; D might be TRBD1 (5 bases). Per the germline V gene, CDR1 is SEHNR and CDR2 is FQNEAQ (reference sequence). The CDR3 runs to 15 residues. V was pared by 4 bases and J by 7 bases, with 19 bases between. The CDR3 DNA is TGTGCCAGCAGCTCCCCTCGGGGCAGTACGGGTGGCTACACCTTC. It yields the protein CASSSPRGSTGGYTF.

The rearrangement links TRBV6-4 to TRBJ2-3, with 9 bases matching TRBD2. This CDR3 contains 14 residues. V lost 8 bases, J lost 3 bases, and 6 bases stayed unmatched. Germline V gene data show CDR1 as MRHNA and CDR2 as SNTAGT. The CDR3, as DNA: TGTGCCAGCGGCGGGGGGGCCGATACAGATACGCAGTATTTT. Residues: CASGGGADTDTQYF.

The chain carries TRBV6-5 and TRBJ2-1; perhaps TRBD2 as D (5 bases). From germline, CDR1 is MNHEY and CDR2 SVGAGI. The CDR3 is 13 residues long. V was cut by 6 bases and J by 6 bases, with 12 bases left in between. DNA of the CDR3: TGTGCCAGCAGACAAGACGGGATCAATGAGCAGTTCTTC. It encodes CASRQDGINEQFF.

This clone showed up just once. The chain couples TRBV4-3 to TRBJ1-5; D gene uncertain. With 0 bases removed from V and 5 bases from J, the gap between germline ends came to 8 bases. The germline V gene has CDR1 LGHNA and CDR2 YSLEER. CDR3 length: 14 residues. CDR3 loop: CASSQDRRDQPQHF. The CDR3 region has the DNA TGCGCCAGCAGCCAAGATAGGCGGGATCAGCCCCAGCATTTT.

This sequence joins TRBV4-1 and TRBJ2-3; no firm D call. V gave up 1 base and J gave up 2 bases, with 7 bases separating them. This CDR3 is 14 amino acids long. Germline V lookup: CDR1 MGHRA, CDR2 YSYEKL. The CDR3 here is CASSQGFYTDTQYF. CDR3 nucleotide sequence: TGCGCCAGCAGCCAAGGGTTCTACACAGATACGCAGTATTTT.

This clone has just one count. The V call is TRBV15, the J call TRBJ1-2, with 11 positions matching TRBD1. V was pared by 0 bases and J by 1 base, with 4 bases of the junction left unmatched. There are 17 residues in the CDR3. Germline CDR1 LNHNV, CDR2 YYDKDF (reference sequence). Here the CDR3 reads CATSRDGQGASNYGYTF. The CDR3 DNA follows: TGTGCCACCAGCAGAGATGGACAGGGGGCGAGTAACTATGGCTACACCTTC. Variable domain in full (rest from reference TRBV15 and TRBJ1-2): DAMVIQNPRYQVTQFGKPVTLSCSQTLNHNVMYWYQQKSSQAPKLLFHYYDKDFNNEADTPDNFQSRRPNTSFCFLDIRSPGLGDTAMYLCATSRDGQGASNYGYTFGSGTRLTVV.

The chain carries TRBV5-4 and TRBJ2-1; 7 bases match TRBD2. CDR1 and CDR2 from the germline V gene are SGHNT and YYREEE (reference sequence). The CDR3 runs 15 residues. Germline trimming cut 4 bases from V and 2 bases from J; bases unmatched to any gene: 6. CDR3 bases: TGTGCCAGCAGCCCCGGGACTATGCCCTACAATGAGCAGTTCTTC. It is translated as CASSPGTMPYNEQFF.

The rearrangement links TRBV7-8 to TRBJ1-3; D is ambiguous. Trimming pared 1 base from V and 0 bases from J, leaving 10 bases between. The germline V gene encodes CDR1 SGHVS and CDR2 FQNEAQ. This CDR3 has 16 amino acids. The CDR3 spells CASSLVTASSGNTIYF. CDR3 DNA: TGTGCCAGCAGCTTAGTCACTGCTTCCTCTGGAAACACCATATATTTT.

The rearrangement uses TRBV15 and TRBJ1-1; D perhaps matches TRBD1 (6 bases). This CDR3 is 14 amino acids long. Germline V gene sequence: CDR1 LNHNV, CDR2 YYDKDF (reference sequence). The germline V and J ends were trimmed by 2 bases and 6 bases, with 13 bases remaining between them. CDR3 coding DNA: TGTGCCACCAGCAGATTGACACAGGGCTCTGAAGCTTTCTTT. Translated, it gives CATSRLTQGSEAFF. The full variable domain, its missing parts supplied by reference TRBV15 and TRBJ1-1, is DAMVIQNPRYQVTQFGKPVTLSCSQTLNHNVMYWYQQKSSQAPKLLFHYYDKDFNNEADTPDNFQSRRPNTSFCFLDIRSPGLGDTAMYLCATSRLTQGSEAFFGQGTRLTVV.

This chain connects TRBV4-1 to TRBJ1-2; 7 bases align to TRBD1. The CDR3 runs to 14 residues. The germline V gene has CDR1 MGHRA and CDR2 YSYEKL. V trimming: 4 bases; J trimming: 6 bases; junction bases outside the gene matches: 8. The CDR3 DNA follows: TGCGCCAGCAGCCGACTAACAGGGGAGGATGGCTACACCTTC. Translated, it gives CASSRLTGEDGYTF.

This rearrangement joins TRBV7-2 to TRBJ1-1; 7 bases agree with TRBD1. Germline-derived CDR1 and CDR2 are SGHTA and FQGNSA. This CDR3 region has 14 residues. The V segment lost 3 bases and the J segment 6 bases; nucleotides outside the gene matches: 7. The CDR3 nucleotides are TGTGCCAGCAGCTTTGGGCGGGGGACAGCTGAAGCTTTCTTT. Its protein product is CASSFGRGTAEAFF.

The V and J genes are TRBV28 and TRBJ2-7; 8 bases are a match to TRBD1. This CDR3 spans 16 amino acids. Trimming at V came to 5 bases and at J to 6 bases, leaving 15 bases not matched to a gene. Germline CDR1 is MDHEN and CDR2 is SYDVKM. The CDR3 spells CASSETGGYPPSEQYF. The CDR3 DNA sequence: TGTGCCAGCAGTGAAACAGGGGGTTATCCTCCCTCCGAGCAGTACTTC.

This clone has only a few counts. The rearrangement uses TRBV5-4 and TRBJ1-3; D remains ambiguous. V gave up 2 bases and J gave up 4 bases, with 10 bases separating them. Per germline, CDR1 SGHNT and CDR2 YYREEE (reference sequence). This CDR3 is 14 amino acids long. CDR3 in DNA: TGTGCCAGCAGCTTCGAAAGGCAGGGAAACACCATATATTTT. As protein: CASSFERQGNTIYF.

The chain joins TRBV9 to TRBJ2-3; D gene unclear. Germline V gene sequence: CDR1 SGDLS, CDR2 YYNGEE. CDR3 length: 13 amino acids. Trimming left V 4 bases short and J 6 bases short, with 12 bases between. The CDR3 loop reads CASSTSPFDTQYF. As DNA, the CDR3 is TGTGCCAGCAGCACCTCTCCCTTCGATACGCAGTATTTT.

The chain uses TRBV6-2 or TRBV6-3 and TRBJ2-5; 9 nucleotides line up with TRBD1. Trimming took 4 bases from V and 5 from J; bases not matched to a gene: 5. This CDR3 has 14 residues. In germline, CDR1 is MNHEY, CDR2 SVGEGT. Here the CDR3 reads CASSSDGQGETQYF. CDR3 sequence (DNA): TGTGCCAGCAGTTCAGATGGACAGGGGGAGACCCAGTACTTC.

This clone was counted between two and nine times. This rearrangement joins TRBV7-5 to TRBJ1-6; TRBD1, the D gene given by the table, was not confirmed from the DNA. TRBV7-5 is shown as a pseudogene. The CDR3 loop spans 17 amino acids. The CDR3 bases are TGTGCCAGAAGCTTAGTTCCGGGACAGGGGGCTAATTCACCCCTCCACTTT. It codes for CARSLVPGQGANSPLHF.

This chain links TRBV9 with TRBJ2-5; 12 nucleotides match TRBD2. The CDR3 has 16 amino acids. The germline gives CDR1 SGDLS, CDR2 YYNGEE. The trim removed 4 bases at V and 6 bases at J, leaving 10 bases unmatched. CDR3 loop: CASSTSPSGGGQTQYF. The CDR3 coding sequence is TGTGCCAGCAGCACCTCTCCTAGCGGGGGGGGACAGACCCAGTACTTC. The full variable domain, its missing parts supplied by reference TRBV9 and TRBJ2-5, is DSGVTQTPKHLITATGQRVTLRCSPRSGDLSVYWYQQSLDQGLQFLIQYYNGEERAKGNILERFSAQQFPDLHSELNLSSLELGDSALYFCASSTSPSGGGQTQYFGPGTRLLVL.

The chain recombines TRBV5-6 with TRBJ2-1; a weak D match, TRBD1 (5 bases). The CDR3 runs 16 residues. Germline loops: CDR1 SGHDT, CDR2 YYEEEE. V lost 0 bases, J lost 3 bases, and 13 bases lay in between. CDR3 residues: CASSLVSAGHYNEQFF. The CDR3 DNA is TGTGCCAGCAGCTTGGTCTCGGCAGGGCACTACAATGAGCAGTTCTTC. Filled out from reference TRBV5-6 and TRBJ2-1, the complete variable domain reads DAGVTQSPTHLIKTRGQQVTLRCSPKSGHDTVSWYQQALGQGPQFIFQYYEEEERQRGNFPDRFSGHQFPNYSSELNVNALLLGDSALYLCASSLVSAGHYNEQFFGPGTRLTVL.